Shown below are 32 T cell receptor beta chains from a single sample sequenced in a study of blood T cell repertoires in COVID-19. Here immunoSEQ multiplex PCR was the method, and the copy in TCRdb shows in-frame clones only, minus some. Of roughly 110,000 clones detected, around 84% appear once; the ten largest clones hold approximately 1.5%. Sample: peripheral blood. Every receptor here comes from a man aged 35-49 years with acute or convalescent COVID-19.

The chain carries TRBV3-1 (or the pseudogene TRBV3-2) and TRBJ2-3; TRBD2 agrees at 9 bases. The germline CDR1 and CDR2 sequences are LGHDT and YNNKEL (reference sequence). The ends lost 4 bases at V and 3 bases at J; junction bases unmatched: 8. The CDR3 consists of 16 residues. The CDR3 region has the DNA TGTGCCAGCAGCCTTACAGCGGGAGGAGGGACAGATACGCAGTATTTT. Its translation is CASSLTAGGGTDTQYF.

This chain joins TRBV15 and TRBJ1-4; 8 bases align to TRBD1. Trimming cost V 5 bases and J 7 bases; bases outside gene matches: 9. The CDR3 covers 15 residues. From germline, CDR1 is LNHNV and CDR2 YYDKDF (reference sequence). In nucleotides, the CDR3 is TGTGCCACCAGCGACCCGGGACAGGTGTTTGAAAAACTGTTTTTT. Translation gives CATSDPGQVFEKLFF. Filled out from reference TRBV15 and TRBJ1-4, the complete variable domain reads DAMVIQNPRYQVTQFGKPVTLSCSQTLNHNVMYWYQQKSSQAPKLLFHYYDKDFNNEADTPDNFQSRRPNTSFCFLDIRSPGLGDTAMYLCATSDPGQVFEKLFFGSGTQLSVL.

The chain recombines TRBV5-1 with TRBJ1-2; 7 positions agree with TRBD1. The germline gives CDR1 SGHRS, CDR2 YFSETQ. CDR3 size: 14 residues. Unmatched junction bases numbered 12, after V lost 5 bases and J lost 8 bases. CDR3 sequence: CASRAGTDYRGYTF. CDR3 in DNA: TGCGCCAGCAGGGCCGGGACAGACTATAGAGGCTACACCTTC.

The CDR3 loop is CASNRDRNSPLHF. The CDR3 DNA is TGTGCCAGCAACCGGGACAGAAATTCACCCCTCCACTTT. The chain couples TRBV4-2 to TRBJ1-6; 7 positions match TRBD1. The V segment lost 7 bases and the J segment 7 bases; nucleotides outside the gene matches: 4. There are 13 residues in the CDR3. Germline loops: CDR1 LGHNA, CDR2 YNFKEQ.

V and J are TRBV4-1 and TRBJ1-2, with D possibly TRBD1 on 5 matching bases. Germline CDR1 MGHRA, CDR2 YSYEKL. CDR3 size: 16 residues. Deletions cut 0 bases from V and 6 bases from J, with 17 bases between. CDR3 nucleotides: TGCGCCAGCAGCCAAGAAGGAACCCGGACAAGGAATGGCTACACCTTC. It yields the protein CASSQEGTRTRNGYTF.

The J gene is TRBJ2-2, the V gene TRBV5-4; D is possibly TRBD2 (5 bases). Germline-derived CDR1 and CDR2 are SGHNT and YYREEE (reference sequence). The CDR3 is 12 residues long. V lost 4 bases, J lost 7 bases, and 8 bases lay in between. CDR3 bases: TGTGCCAGCAGCCCTCGGGGCGGGGAGCTGTTTTTT. Its translation is CASSPRGGELFF. Full variable domain (rest looked up from reference TRBV5-4 and TRBJ2-2): ETGVTQSPTHLIKTRGQQVTLRCSSQSGHNTVSWYQQALGQGPQFIFQYYREEENGRGNFPPRFSGLQFPNYSSELNVNALELDDSALYLCASSPRGGELFFGEGSRLTVL.

This clone has just a few counts. This chain links TRBV7-9 with TRBJ1-2; no firm D call. Germline-derived CDR1 and CDR2 are SEHNR and FQNEAQ (reference sequence). Trimming cost V 2 bases and J 4 bases, with 17 bases left between them. The CDR3 is 16 amino acids. In nucleotides, the CDR3 is TGTGCCAGCAGCTTAACGGTCGAGCACTCAGGCTATGGCTACACCTTC. This codes for CASSLTVEHSGYGYTF.

This chain connects TRBV6-1 to TRBJ2-5; D is perhaps TRBD1 (6 bases). This CDR3 has 15 residues. Trimming shortened V by 1 base and J by 8 bases, and 17 bases separated the two germline ends. The germline gives CDR1 MNHNS, CDR2 SASEGT. This CDR3 reads CASSEVRGPSATQYF. In DNA form, the CDR3 reads TGTGCCAGCAGTGAAGTCAGGGGACCCTCTGCTACCCAGTACTTC.

The chain carries TRBV20-1 and TRBJ2-2, with D possibly TRBD2 on 5 matching bases. From germline, CDR1 is DFQATT and CDR2 SNEGSKA (reference sequence). This CDR3 comprises 13 residues. Trimming left V 3 bases short and J 7 bases short, with 12 bases between. CDR3 DNA: TGCAGTGCTAGTAGGTCGGAGGTCGGGGAGCTGTTTTTT. This gives the protein CSASRSEVGELFF.

J is TRBJ1-5 and V is TRBV19; tentative D call: TRBD1 (6 bases). There are 17 residues in the CDR3. Trimming pared 7 bases from V and 1 base from J, leaving 20 bases between. CDR1 is LNHDA, CDR2 SQIVND, per germline (reference sequence). The CDR3 sequence is CASTVGAVATSNQPQHF. CDR3 nucleotides: TGTGCCAGTACGGTGGGGGCCGTCGCAACCAGCAATCAGCCCCAGCATTTT.

The gene calls are TRBV6-2 or TRBV6-3 and TRBJ2-5, with D perhaps TRBD1 (5 bases). Trimming stripped 7 bases from V and 3 bases from J, with 21 bases between. The CDR3 sequence is 16 residues long. CDR1 and CDR2 from the germline V gene are MNHEY and SVGEGT. This CDR3 is CASNPGRVIGEETQYF. Here the CDR3 DNA reads TGTGCCAGCAACCCAGGTCGGGTTATAGGGGAAGAGACCCAGTACTTC.

This clone was seen a handful of times. Compared with germline, one end of the junction differs, possibly owing to a read error. The chain recombines TRBV18 with TRBJ2-7; no clear D. Germline lookup yields CDR1 KGHSH and CDR2 LQKENI. CDR3 size: 14 residues. The CDR3 nucleotides read TGTGCCAGCTCACCGATTCGGAGCTCCAACGAGCAGTACTTC. Encoded protein: CASSPIRSSNEQYF.

This chain connects TRBV5-1 to TRBJ2-3, with TRBD2 identical over 11 bases. The junction had 7 bases not matched to a gene; V was cut back by 3 bases and J by 4 bases. Germline CDR1 is SGHRS and CDR2 is YFSETQ. The CDR3 spans 16 residues. CDR3 nucleotides: TGCGCCAGCAGCTATGGGCTAGCGGGGGGATCAGATACGCAGTATTTT. Amino acids: CASSYGLAGGSDTQYF.

The rearrangement links TRBV6-2 or TRBV6-3 to TRBJ2-5; 7 positions agree with TRBD2. The trim removed 2 bases at V and 2 bases at J, leaving 5 bases unmatched. This CDR3 is 15 amino acids long. CDR1 and CDR2 (germline): MNHEY, SVGEGT. CDR3 loop: CASSYQPGLQETQYF. The CDR3 DNA reads as TGTGCCAGCAGTTACCAGCCGGGACTACAAGAGACCCAGTACTTC.

In its sample, this clone was seen once. This rearrangement joins TRBV10-2 to TRBJ2-7; D is possibly TRBD1 (6 bases). V was clipped by 5 bases and J by 4 bases, with 15 bases between them. The CDR3 loop spans 14 amino acids. Germline CDR1 reads WSHSY; CDR2 reads SAAADI. As DNA, the CDR3 is TGCGCCAGCAGTTCAGGACAGAATCTATACGAGCAGTACTTC. It translates to CASSSGQNLYEQYF.

The chain combines TRBV5-1 with TRBJ1-2, with 11 positions matching TRBD1. The length of the CDR3 is 17 residues. Trimming cost V 0 bases and J 5 bases; bases outside gene matches: 9. Germline values: CDR1 SGHRS, CDR2 YFSETQ. CDR3 region: CASSLGTGGPGRYGYTF. In nucleotides, the CDR3 is TGCGCCAGCAGCTTGGGGACAGGGGGCCCCGGAAGGTATGGCTACACCTTC. The whole variable domain, remainder taken from reference TRBV5-1 and TRBJ1-2, is KAGVTQTPRYLIKTRGQQVTLSCSPISGHRSVSWYQQTPGQGLQFLFEYFSETQRNKGNFPGRFSGRQFSNSRSEMNVSTLELGDSALYLCASSLGTGGPGRYGYTFGSGTRLTVV.

The J gene is TRBJ2-1, the V gene TRBV14, with TRBD1 identical over 7 bases. This CDR3 is 14 amino acids long. V was clipped by 5 bases and J by 5 bases; unmatched bases: 6. The germline V gene encodes CDR1 SGHDN and CDR2 FVKESK. CDR3 DNA sequence: TGTGCCAGCAGCTGGGGACAGCCGAACAATGAGCAGTTCTTC. It is translated as CASSWGQPNNEQFF.

This clone turned up a few times. This chain connects TRBV11-2 to TRBJ1-2; 8 nucleotides agree with TRBD1. The germline V gene encodes CDR1 SGHAT and CDR2 FQNNGV. The CDR3 consists of 15 residues. The V and J ends lost 6 bases and 2 bases, in that order; junction bases with no gene match: 8. Here the CDR3 DNA reads TGTGCCAGCAGATCCGGACAGGGTTCGAACTATGGCTACACCTTC. As protein: CASRSGQGSNYGYTF.

V and J are TRBV18 and TRBJ2-1, with 8 bases aligning to TRBD2. This CDR3 contains 15 residues. CDR1 and CDR2 (germline): KGHSH, LQKENI. With 4 bases clipped from V and 6 bases from J, the junction kept 8 bases outside the gene matches. CDR3 protein: CASSQSGGTLNEQFF. CDR3 sequence (DNA): TGTGCCAGCTCACAAAGCGGGGGTACCCTCAATGAGCAGTTCTTC.

The chain links TRBV11-2 to TRBJ2-1, with TRBD2 matching 7 bases. The V gene's germline CDR1 is SGHAT and CDR2 FQNNGV. V shed 0 bases, J shed 2 bases, and the junction held 7 bases outside the gene matches. This CDR3 contains 17 residues. CDR3 sequence: CASSLDLGGIPYNEQFF. The CDR3 nucleotides are TGTGCCAGCAGCTTAGATCTGGGGGGGATTCCCTACAATGAGCAGTTCTTC.

This chain connects TRBV19 to TRBJ1-5; 10 positions match TRBD1. The V gene's germline CDR1 is LNHDA and CDR2 SQIVND (reference sequence). This CDR3 spans 15 amino acids. V shed 3 bases and J 8 bases; nucleotides not matched to a gene: 7. The DNA for the CDR3 is TGTGCCAGTAGTATTTTTGGGACAGGGGCAGAGCCCCAGCATTTT. This encodes CASSIFGTGAEPQHF.

The CDR3 DNA is TGTGCCAGCAGCCTACTGACAGGGGGCTCCTACGAGCAGTACTTC. Its protein is CASSLLTGGSYEQYF. The rearrangement links TRBV28 to TRBJ2-7; 9 bases align to TRBD1. Germline V lookup: CDR1 MDHEN, CDR2 SYDVKM. V was pared by 6 bases and J by 0 bases, with 6 bases of the junction left unmatched. The CDR3 has 15 amino acids.

This chain joins TRBV2 and TRBJ2-2, with 11 bases matching TRBD2. The germline CDR1 and CDR2 sequences are SNHLY and FYNNEI. Trimming took 6 bases from V and 2 from J; bases not matched to a gene: 5. The length of the CDR3 is 16 residues. The CDR3 coding sequence is TGTGCCAGCAGCGGGACTAGCGGAGCTAACACCGGGGAGCTGTTTTTT. Translation: CASSGTSGANTGELFF.

The chain joins TRBV5-6 to TRBJ1-2, with 10 bases fitting TRBD1. The CDR3 runs 14 residues. The trim removed 3 bases at V and 7 bases at J, leaving 6 bases unmatched. The germline V gene has CDR1 SGHDT and CDR2 YYEEEE. The chain's CDR3 is CASSWDRGTVGYTF. CDR3 bases: TGTGCCAGCAGCTGGGACAGGGGAACAGTTGGCTACACCTTC.

The chain links TRBV29-1 to TRBJ2-3; perhaps TRBD2 as D (6 bases). The CDR3 length is 16 residues. Trimming took off 4 bases at V and 2 bases at J, with 19 bases between the two ends. Germline CDR1 SQVTM, CDR2 ANQGSEA. The CDR3: CSVVSAVTSYTDTQYF. DNA for the CDR3: TGCAGCGTTGTAAGCGCTGTAACTAGCTACACAGATACGCAGTATTTT.

This sequence joins TRBV14 and TRBJ2-7; D remains ambiguous. The CDR3 length is 12 residues. V was cut by 1 base and J by 4 bases, with 5 bases left in between. The germline V gene encodes CDR1 SGHDN and CDR2 FVKESK. CDR3 residues: CASSQGSYEQYF. CDR3 coding DNA: TGTGCCAGCAGCCAAGGCAGTTACGAGCAGTACTTC.

This chain connects TRBV7-3 to TRBJ2-3; D remains unclear. The CDR3 covers 15 residues. CDR1 and CDR2 (germline): SGHTA, FQGTGA. Deletions cut 1 base from V and 2 bases from J, with 10 bases between. CDR3 residues: CASSLRAGITDTQYF. CDR3 bases: TGTGCCAGCAGCTTAAGGGCAGGAATCACAGATACGCAGTATTTT.

This clone has a handful of counts. The chain uses TRBV11-2 and TRBJ2-1; 12 bases align to TRBD2. The CDR3 is 15 residues long. The germline CDR1 and CDR2 sequences are SGHAT and FQNNGV. V trimming: 3 bases; J trimming: 10 bases; junction bases outside the gene matches: 7. The CDR3 spells CASSFRTSGAREQFF. The CDR3 coding sequence is TGTGCCAGCAGCTTTCGGACTAGCGGGGCGAGGGAGCAGTTCTTC. Combining the CDR3 with reference TRBV11-2 and TRBJ2-1 gives the whole variable domain EAGVAQSPRYKIIEKRQSVAFWCNPISGHATLYWYQQILGQGPKLLIQFQNNGVVDDSQLPKDRFSAERLKGVDSTLKIQPAKLEDSAVYLCASSFRTSGAREQFFGPGTRLTVL.

The genes are TRBV7-8 and TRBJ1-1; a possible D gene is TRBD1 (5 bases). The CDR3 is 17 amino acids. The V gene's germline CDR1 is SGHVS and CDR2 FQNEAQ. V gave up 3 bases and J gave up 0 bases, with 17 bases separating them. CDR3 amino acids: CASSFEQALLMNTEAFF. CDR3 bases: TGTGCCAGCAGCTTCGAACAGGCCCTTCTTATGAACACTGAAGCTTTCTTT. Filled out from reference TRBV7-8 and TRBJ1-1, the complete variable domain reads GAGVSQSPRYKVAKRGQDVALRCDPISGHVSLFWYQQALGQGPEFLTYFQNEAQLDKSGLPSDRFFAERPEGSVSTLKIQRTQQEDSAVYLCASSFEQALLMNTEAFFGQGTRLTVV.

The CDR3 is CASSPWTGEGEKLFF. The CDR3 nucleotides read TGTGCCAGCAGTCCATGGACAGGGGAGGGTGAAAAACTGTTTTTT. The chain has TRBV27 and TRBJ1-4, with 9 nucleotides matching TRBD1. After removal of 5 bases from V and 7 bases from J, the junction contained 8 bases not matched to a gene. The CDR3 is 15 amino acids. Germline V CDR1 and CDR2: MNHEY, SMNVEV (reference sequence).

The chain uses TRBV19 and TRBJ1-4; D unclear. Germline lookup yields CDR1 LNHDA and CDR2 SQIVND (reference sequence). V lost 5 bases, J lost 8 bases, and 15 bases lay in between. This CDR3 region has 14 residues. The CDR3 DNA sequence: TGTGCCAGTAGTTCCTCGGGTCATCCCGAAAAACTGTTTTTT. This translates into CASSSSGHPEKLFF.

This sequence joins TRBV19 and TRBJ1-3, with D hard to call. Trimming stripped 4 bases from V and 0 bases from J, with 4 bases between. The CDR3 sequence is 13 residues long. The germline gives CDR1 LNHDA, CDR2 SQIVND (reference sequence). In DNA, the CDR3 is TGTGCCAGTAGTAGTAGCTCTGGAAACACCATATATTTT. Translating it yields CASSSSSGNTIYF.